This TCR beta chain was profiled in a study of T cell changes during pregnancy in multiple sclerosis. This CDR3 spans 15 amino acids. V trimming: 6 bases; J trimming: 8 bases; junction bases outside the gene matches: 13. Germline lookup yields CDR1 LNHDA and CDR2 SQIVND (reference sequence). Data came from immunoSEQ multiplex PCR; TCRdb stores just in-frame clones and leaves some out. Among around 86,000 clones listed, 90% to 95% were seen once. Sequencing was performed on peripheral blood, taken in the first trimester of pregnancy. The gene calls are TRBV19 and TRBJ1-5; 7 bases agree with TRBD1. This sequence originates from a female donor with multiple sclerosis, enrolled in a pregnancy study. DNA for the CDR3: TGTGCCAGTAGCGTACGGAGGGACAGAGGGAAGCCCCAGCATTTT. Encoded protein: CASSVRRDRGKPQHF. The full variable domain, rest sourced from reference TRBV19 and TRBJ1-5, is DGGITQSPKYLFRKEGQNVTLSCEQNLNHDAMYWYRQDPGQGLRLIYYSQIVNDFQKGDIAEGYSVSREKKESFPLTVTSAQKNPTAFYLCASSVRRDRGKPQHFGDGTRLSIL.